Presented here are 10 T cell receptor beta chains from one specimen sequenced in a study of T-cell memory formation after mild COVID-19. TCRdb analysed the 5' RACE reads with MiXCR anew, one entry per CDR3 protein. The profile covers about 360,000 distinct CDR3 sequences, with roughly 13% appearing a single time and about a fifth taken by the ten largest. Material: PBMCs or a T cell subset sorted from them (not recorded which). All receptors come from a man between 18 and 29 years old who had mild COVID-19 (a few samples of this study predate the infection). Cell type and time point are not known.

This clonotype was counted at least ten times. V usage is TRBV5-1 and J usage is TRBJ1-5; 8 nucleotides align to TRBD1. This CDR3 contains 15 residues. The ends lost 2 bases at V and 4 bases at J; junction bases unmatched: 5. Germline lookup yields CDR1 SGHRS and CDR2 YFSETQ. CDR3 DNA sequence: TGCGCCAGCAGCTTACAGGGGGGGGGTAATCAGCCCCAGCATTTT. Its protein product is CASSLQGGGNQPQHF. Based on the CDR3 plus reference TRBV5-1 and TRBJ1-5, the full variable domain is KAGVTQTPRYLIKTRGQQVTLSCSPISGHRSVSWYQQTPGQGLQFLFEYFSETQRNKGNFPGRFSGRQFSNSRSEMNVSTLELGDSALYLCASSLQGGGNQPQHFGDGTRLSIL.

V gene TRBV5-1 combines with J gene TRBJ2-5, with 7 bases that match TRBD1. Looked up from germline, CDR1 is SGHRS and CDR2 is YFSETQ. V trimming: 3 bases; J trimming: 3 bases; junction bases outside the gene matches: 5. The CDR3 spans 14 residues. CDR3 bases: TGCGCCAGCAGCTCGGGACAGCTCAAAGAGACCCAGTACTTC. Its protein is CASSSGQLKETQYF.

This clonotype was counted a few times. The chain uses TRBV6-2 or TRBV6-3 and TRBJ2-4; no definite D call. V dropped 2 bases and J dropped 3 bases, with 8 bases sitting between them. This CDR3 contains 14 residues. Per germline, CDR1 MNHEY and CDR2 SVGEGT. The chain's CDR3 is CASSYTHSKNIQYF. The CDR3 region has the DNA TGTGCCAGCAGTTACACGCATAGCAAAAACATTCAGTACTTC.

CDR3 sequence (DNA): TGTGCCAGCAGCTCGTGGGCGCACTACCCAGAGACCCAGTACTTC. Its translation is CASSSWAHYPETQYF. This chain joins TRBV7-2 and TRBJ2-5, with no clear D. CDR3 length equals 15 residues. CDR1 and CDR2 from the germline V gene are SGHTA and FQGNSA. Trimming left V 4 bases short and J 4 bases short, with 16 bases between.

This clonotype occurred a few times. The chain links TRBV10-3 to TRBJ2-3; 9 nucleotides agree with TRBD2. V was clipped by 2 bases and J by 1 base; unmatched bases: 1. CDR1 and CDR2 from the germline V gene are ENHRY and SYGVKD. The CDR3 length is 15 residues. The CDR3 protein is CAISEQRGGTDTQYF. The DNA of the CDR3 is TGTGCCATCAGTGAGCAGCGGGGGGGCACAGATACGCAGTATTTT.

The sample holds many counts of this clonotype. CDR3 loop: CASGSGTGGSIQYF. CDR3 sequence (DNA): TGTGCCAGCGGATCCGGGACAGGGGGATCCATTCAGTACTTC. The chain employs TRBV11-1 and TRBJ2-4, with 11 bases lining up with TRBD1. The CDR3 contains 14 residues. J gave up 9 bases and V 8 bases, and 9 bases lay outside the gene matches. Germline values: CDR1 SGHAT, CDR2 FQDESV (reference sequence). The whole variable domain, remainder taken from reference TRBV11-1 and TRBJ2-4, is EAEVAQSPRYKITEKSQAVAFWCDPISGHATLYWYRQILGQGPELLVQFQDESVVDDSQLPKDRFSAERLKGVDSTLKIQPAELGDSAMYLCASGSGTGGSIQYFGAGTRLSVL.

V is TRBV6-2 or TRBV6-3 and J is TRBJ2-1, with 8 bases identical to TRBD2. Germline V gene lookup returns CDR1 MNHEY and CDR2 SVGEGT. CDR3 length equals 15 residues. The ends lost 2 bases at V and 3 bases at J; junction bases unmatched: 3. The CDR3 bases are TGTGCCAGCAGTTACGTCCGGGGGGGCTACAATGAGCAGTTCTTC. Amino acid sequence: CASSYVRGGYNEQFF.

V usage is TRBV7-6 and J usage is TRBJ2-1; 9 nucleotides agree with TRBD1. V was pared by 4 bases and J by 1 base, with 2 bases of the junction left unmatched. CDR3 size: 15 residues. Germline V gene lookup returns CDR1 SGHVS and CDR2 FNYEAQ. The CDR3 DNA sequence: TGTGCCAGCAGCTGGGACAGGGCGTCCTACAATGAGCAGTTCTTC. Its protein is CASSWDRASYNEQFF. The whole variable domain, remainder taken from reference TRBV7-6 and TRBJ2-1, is GAGVSQSPRYKVTKRGQDVALRCDPISGHVSLYWYRQALGQGPEFLTYFNYEAQQDKSGLPNDRFSAERPEGSISTLTIQRTEQRDSAMYRCASSWDRASYNEQFFGPGTRLTVL.

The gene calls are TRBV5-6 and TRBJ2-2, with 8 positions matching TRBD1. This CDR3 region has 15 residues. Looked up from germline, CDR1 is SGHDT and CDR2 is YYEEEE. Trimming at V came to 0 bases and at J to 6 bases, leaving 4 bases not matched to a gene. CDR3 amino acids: CASSLDRGSSGELFF. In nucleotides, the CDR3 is TGTGCCAGCAGCTTGGACAGGGGGTCGTCCGGGGAGCTGTTTTTT.

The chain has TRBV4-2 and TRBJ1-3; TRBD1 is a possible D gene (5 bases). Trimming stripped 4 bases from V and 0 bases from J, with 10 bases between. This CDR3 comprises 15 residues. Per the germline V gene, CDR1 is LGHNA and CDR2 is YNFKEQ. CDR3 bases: TGTGCCAGCAGCCCCGGGAGGGGCTCTGGAAACACCATATATTTT. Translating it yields CASSPGRGSGNTIYF.